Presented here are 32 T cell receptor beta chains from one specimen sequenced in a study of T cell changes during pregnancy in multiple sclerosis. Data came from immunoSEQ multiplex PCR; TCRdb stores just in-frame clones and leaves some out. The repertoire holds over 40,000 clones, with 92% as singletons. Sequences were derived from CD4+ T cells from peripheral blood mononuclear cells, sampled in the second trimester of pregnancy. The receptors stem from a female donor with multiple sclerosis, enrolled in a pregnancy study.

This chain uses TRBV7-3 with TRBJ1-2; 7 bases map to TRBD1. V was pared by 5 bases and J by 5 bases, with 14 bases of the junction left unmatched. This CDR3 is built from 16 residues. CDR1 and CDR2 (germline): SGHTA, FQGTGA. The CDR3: CASSRGVRDRDYGYTF. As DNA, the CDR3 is TGTGCCAGCAGCCGAGGTGTTCGGGACAGAGATTATGGCTACACCTTC. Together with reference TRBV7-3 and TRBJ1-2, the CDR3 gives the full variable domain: GAGVSQTPSNKVTEKGKYVELRCDPISGHTALYWYRQSLGQGPEFLIYFQGTGAADDSGLPNDRFFAVRPEGSVSTLKIQRTERGDSAVYLCASSRGVRDRDYGYTFGSGTRLTVV.

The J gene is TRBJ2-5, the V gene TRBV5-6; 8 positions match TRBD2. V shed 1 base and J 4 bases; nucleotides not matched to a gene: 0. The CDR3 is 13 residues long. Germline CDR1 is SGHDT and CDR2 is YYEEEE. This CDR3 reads CASSLRGGETQYF. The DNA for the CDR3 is TGTGCCAGCAGCTTGCGGGGGGGAGAGACCCAGTACTTC.

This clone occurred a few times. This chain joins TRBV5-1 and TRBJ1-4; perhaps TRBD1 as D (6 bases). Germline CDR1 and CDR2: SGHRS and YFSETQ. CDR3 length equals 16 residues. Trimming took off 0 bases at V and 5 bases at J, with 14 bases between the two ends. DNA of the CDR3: TGCGCCAGCAGCTTGGCGAAGACAGGCGGAAATGAAAAACTGTTTTTT. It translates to CASSLAKTGGNEKLFF. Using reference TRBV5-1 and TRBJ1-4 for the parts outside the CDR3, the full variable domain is KAGVTQTPRYLIKTRGQQVTLSCSPISGHRSVSWYQQTPGQGLQFLFEYFSETQRNKGNFPGRFSGRQFSNSRSEMNVSTLELGDSALYLCASSLAKTGGNEKLFFGSGTQLSVL.

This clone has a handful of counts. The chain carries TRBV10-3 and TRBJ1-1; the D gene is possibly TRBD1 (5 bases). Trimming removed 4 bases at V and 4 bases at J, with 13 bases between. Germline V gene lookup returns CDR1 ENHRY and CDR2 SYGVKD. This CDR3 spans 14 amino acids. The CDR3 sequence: CAISAQGSSTEAFF. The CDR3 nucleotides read TGTGCCATCAGTGCCCAGGGTAGTAGCACTGAAGCTTTCTTT.

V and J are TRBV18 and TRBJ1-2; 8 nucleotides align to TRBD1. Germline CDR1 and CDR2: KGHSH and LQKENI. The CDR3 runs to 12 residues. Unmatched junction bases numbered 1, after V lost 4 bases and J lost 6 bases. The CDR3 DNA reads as TGTGCCAGCTCACGGACAGGGCATGGCTACACCTTC. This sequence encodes CASSRTGHGYTF.

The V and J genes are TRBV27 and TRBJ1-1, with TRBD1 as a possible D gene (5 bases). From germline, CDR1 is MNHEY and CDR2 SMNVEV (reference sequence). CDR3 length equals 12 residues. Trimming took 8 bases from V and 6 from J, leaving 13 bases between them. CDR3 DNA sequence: TGTGCCAGCCGCCGGGGGGGGGCTGAAGCTTTCTTT. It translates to CASRRGGAEAFF.

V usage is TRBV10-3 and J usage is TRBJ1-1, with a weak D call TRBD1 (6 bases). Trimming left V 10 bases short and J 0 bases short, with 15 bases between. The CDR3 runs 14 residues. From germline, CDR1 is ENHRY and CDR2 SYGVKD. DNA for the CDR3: TGTGCCACCCAATTGGACAGTATGAACACTGAAGCTTTCTTT. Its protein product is CATQLDSMNTEAFF.

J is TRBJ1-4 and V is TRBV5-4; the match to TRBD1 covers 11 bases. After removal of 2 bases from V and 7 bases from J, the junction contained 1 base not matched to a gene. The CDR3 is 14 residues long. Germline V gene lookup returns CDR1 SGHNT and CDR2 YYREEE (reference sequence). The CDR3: CASSFGTGGEKLFF. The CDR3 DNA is TGTGCCAGCAGCTTCGGGACAGGGGGTGAAAAACTGTTTTTT.

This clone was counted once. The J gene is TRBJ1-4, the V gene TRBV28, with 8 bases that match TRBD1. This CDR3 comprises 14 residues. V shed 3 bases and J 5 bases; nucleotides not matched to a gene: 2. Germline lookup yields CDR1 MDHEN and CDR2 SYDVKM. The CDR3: CASSFTGGNEKLFF. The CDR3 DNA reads TGTGCCAGCAGTTTTACAGGGGGAAATGAAAAACTGTTTTTT.

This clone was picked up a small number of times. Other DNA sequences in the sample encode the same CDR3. This CDR3 reads CASSPPSGSSYNEQFF. CDR3 coding DNA: TGTGCCAGCAGCCCCCCAAGCGGGAGCTCCTACAATGAGCAGTTCTTC. The genes are TRBV7-9 and TRBJ2-1; 8 positions agree with TRBD2. Unmatched junction bases numbered 6, after V lost 5 bases and J lost 0 bases. The CDR3 contains 16 residues. Germline V gene sequence: CDR1 SEHNR, CDR2 FQNEAQ (reference sequence).

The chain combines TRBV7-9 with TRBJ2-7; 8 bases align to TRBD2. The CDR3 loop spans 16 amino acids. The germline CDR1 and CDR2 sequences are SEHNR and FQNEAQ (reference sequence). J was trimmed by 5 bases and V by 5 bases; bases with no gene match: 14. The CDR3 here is CASSTTDRGRGDEQYF. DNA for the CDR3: TGTGCCAGCAGCACAACGGACCGAGGGCGGGGGGACGAGCAGTACTTC.

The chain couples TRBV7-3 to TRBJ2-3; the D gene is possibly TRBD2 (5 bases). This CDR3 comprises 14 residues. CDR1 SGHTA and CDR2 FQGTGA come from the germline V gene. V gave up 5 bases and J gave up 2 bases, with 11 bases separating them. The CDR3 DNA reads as TGTGCCAGCAGCGACTACCGGGACACAGATACGCAGTATTTT. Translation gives CASSDYRDTDTQYF.

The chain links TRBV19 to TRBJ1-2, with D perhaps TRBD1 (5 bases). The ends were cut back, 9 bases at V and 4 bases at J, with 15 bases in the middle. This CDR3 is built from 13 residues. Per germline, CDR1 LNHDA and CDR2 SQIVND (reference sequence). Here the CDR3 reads CASRGREGYGYTF. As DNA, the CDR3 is TGTGCCAGCCGCGGCAGGGAAGGCTATGGCTACACCTTC.

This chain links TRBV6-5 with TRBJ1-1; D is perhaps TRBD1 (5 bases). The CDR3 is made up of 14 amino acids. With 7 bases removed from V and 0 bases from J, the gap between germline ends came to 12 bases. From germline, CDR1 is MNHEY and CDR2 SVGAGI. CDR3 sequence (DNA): TGTGCCAGCAACCAGAGACAGATGAACACTGAAGCTTTCTTT. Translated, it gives CASNQRQMNTEAFF.

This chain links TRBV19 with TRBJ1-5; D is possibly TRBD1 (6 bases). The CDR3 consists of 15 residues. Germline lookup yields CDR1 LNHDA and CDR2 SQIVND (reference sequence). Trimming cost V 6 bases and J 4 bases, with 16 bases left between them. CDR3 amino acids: CASSAGTNPNQPQHF. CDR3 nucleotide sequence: TGTGCCAGTAGCGCCGGGACAAATCCTAATCAGCCCCAGCATTTT.

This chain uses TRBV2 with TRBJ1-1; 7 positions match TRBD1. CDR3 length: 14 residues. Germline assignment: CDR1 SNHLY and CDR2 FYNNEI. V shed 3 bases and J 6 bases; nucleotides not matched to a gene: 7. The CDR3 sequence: CASSDEGAGAEAFF. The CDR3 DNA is TGTGCCAGCAGTGACGAGGGGGCAGGGGCTGAAGCTTTCTTT.

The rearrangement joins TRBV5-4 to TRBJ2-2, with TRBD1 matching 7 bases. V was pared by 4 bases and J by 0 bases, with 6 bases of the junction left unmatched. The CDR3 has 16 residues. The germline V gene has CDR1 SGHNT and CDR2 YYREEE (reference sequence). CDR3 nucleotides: TGTGCCAGCAGCGGACACGGGACAGCGAACACCGGGGAGCTGTTTTTT. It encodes CASSGHGTANTGELFF.

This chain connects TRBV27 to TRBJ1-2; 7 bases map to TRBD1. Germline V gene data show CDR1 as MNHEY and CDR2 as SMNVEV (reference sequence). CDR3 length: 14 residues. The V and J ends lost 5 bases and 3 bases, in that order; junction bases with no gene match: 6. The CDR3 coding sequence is TGTGCCAGCAGTCCACTGACAGGGCACTATGGCTACACCTTC. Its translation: CASSPLTGHYGYTF.

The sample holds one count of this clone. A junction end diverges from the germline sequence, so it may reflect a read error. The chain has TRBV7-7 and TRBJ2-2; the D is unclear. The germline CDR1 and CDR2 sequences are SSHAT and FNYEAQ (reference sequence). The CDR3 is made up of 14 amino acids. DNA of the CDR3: TGTGCTAGCAGCTTAGTCGCGAACACCGGGGAGCTGTTTTTT. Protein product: CASSLVANTGELFF. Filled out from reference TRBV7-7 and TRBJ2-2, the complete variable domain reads GAGVSQSPRYKVTKRGQDVTLRCDPISSHATLYWYQQALGQGPEFLTYFNYEAQPDKSGLPSDRFSAERPEGSISTLTIQRTEQRDSAMYRCASSLVANTGELFFGEGSRLTVL.

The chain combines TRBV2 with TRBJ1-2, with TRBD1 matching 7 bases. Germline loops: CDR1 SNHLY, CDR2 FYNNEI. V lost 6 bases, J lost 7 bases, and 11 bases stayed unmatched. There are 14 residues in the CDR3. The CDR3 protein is CASSQGDTRGGYTF. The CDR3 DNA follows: TGTGCCAGCAGCCAGGGGGACACTCGCGGTGGCTACACCTTC.

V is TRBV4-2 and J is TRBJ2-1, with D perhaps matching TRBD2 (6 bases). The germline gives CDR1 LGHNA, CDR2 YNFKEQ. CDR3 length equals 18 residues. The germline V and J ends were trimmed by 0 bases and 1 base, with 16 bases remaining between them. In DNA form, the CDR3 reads TGTGCCAGCAGCCAAGATCCTGTCGGGCTAGCGTCCTACAATGAGCAGTTCTTC. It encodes CASSQDPVGLASYNEQFF.

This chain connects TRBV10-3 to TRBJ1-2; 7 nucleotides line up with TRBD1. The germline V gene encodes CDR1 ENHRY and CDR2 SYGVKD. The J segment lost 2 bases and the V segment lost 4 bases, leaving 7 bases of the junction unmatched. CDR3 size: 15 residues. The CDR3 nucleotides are TGTGCCATCAGTGGCGACAGGGTAAGGAACTATGGCTACACCTTC. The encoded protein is CAISGDRVRNYGYTF.

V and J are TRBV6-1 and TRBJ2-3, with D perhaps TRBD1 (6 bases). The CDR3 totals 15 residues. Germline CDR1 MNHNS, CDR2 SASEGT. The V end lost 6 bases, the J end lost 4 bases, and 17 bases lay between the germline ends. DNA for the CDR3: TGTGCCAGCAGCAACGGACAGTTGAACGCAGATACGCAGTATTTT. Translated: CASSNGQLNADTQYF.

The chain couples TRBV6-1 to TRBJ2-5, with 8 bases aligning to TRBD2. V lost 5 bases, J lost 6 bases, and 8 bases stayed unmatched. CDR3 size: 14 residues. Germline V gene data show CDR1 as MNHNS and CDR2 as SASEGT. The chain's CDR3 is CASSLSGGIKTQYF. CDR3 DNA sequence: TGTGCCAGCAGTCTGAGCGGGGGTATCAAGACCCAGTACTTC.

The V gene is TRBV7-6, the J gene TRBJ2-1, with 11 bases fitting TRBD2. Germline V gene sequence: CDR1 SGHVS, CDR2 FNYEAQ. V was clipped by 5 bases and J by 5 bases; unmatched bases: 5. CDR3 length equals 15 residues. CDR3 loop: CASSPPSGRNNEQFF. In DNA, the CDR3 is TGTGCCAGCAGCCCGCCTAGCGGGAGGAACAATGAGCAGTTCTTC.

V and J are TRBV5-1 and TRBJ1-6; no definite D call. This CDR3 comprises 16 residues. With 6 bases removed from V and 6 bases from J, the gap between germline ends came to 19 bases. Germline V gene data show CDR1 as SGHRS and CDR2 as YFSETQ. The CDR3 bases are TGCGCCAGCACCCCCTTCGAGCTAGCGAGTAATTCACCCCTCCACTTT. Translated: CASTPFELASNSPLHF.

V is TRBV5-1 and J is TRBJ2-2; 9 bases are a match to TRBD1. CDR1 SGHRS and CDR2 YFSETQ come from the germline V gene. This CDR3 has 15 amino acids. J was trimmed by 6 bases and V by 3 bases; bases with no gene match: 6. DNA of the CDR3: TGCGCCAGCAGCTCCGGGACAGGGTCTGCCGGGGAGCTGTTTTTT. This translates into CASSSGTGSAGELFF.

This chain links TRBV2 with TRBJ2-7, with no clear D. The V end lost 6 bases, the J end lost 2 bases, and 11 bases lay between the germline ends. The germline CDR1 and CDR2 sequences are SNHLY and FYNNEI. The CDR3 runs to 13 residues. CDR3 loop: CASSEKIAYEQYF. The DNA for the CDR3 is TGTGCCAGCAGCGAAAAGATAGCCTACGAGCAGTACTTC.

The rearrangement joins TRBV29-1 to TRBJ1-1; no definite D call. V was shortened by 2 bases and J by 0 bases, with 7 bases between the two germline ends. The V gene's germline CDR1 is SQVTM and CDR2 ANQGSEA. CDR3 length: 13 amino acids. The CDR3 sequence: CSVEQEMNTEAFF. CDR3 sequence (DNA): TGCAGCGTTGAACAGGAAATGAACACTGAAGCTTTCTTT.

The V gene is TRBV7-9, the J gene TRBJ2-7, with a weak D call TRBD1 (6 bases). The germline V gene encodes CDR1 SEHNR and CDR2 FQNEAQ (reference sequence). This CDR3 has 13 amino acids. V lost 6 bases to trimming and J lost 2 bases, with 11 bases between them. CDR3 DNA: TGTGCCAGCAGTCTCCGGGACACCTACGAGCAGTACTTC. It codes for CASSLRDTYEQYF.

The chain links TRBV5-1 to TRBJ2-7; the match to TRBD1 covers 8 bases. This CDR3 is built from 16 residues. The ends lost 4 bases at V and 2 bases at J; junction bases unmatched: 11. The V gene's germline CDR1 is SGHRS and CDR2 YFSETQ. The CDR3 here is CASSPTVWDRTYEQYF. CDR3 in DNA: TGCGCCAGCAGCCCTACTGTATGGGACAGGACCTACGAGCAGTACTTC.

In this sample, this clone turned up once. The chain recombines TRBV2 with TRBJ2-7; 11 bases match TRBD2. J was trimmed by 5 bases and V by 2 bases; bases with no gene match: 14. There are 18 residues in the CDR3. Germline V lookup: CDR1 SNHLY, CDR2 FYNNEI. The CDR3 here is CASSELASGGYTLDEQYF. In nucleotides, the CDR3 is TGTGCCAGCAGTGAATTGGCTAGCGGGGGGTATACACTAGACGAGCAGTACTTC.